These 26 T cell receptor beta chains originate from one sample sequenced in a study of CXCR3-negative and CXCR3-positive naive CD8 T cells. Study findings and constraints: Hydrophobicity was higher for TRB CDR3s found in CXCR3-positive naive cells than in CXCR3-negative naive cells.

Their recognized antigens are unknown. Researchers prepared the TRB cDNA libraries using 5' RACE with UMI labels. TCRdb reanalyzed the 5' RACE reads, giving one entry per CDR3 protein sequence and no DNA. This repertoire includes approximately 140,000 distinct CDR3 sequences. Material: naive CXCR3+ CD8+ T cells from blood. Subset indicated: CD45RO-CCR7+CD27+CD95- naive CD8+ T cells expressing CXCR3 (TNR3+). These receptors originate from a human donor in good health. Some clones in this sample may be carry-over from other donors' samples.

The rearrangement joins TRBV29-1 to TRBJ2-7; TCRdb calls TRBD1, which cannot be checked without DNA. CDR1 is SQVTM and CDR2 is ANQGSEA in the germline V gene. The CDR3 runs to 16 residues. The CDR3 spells CSVEIRGTGGSYEQYF.

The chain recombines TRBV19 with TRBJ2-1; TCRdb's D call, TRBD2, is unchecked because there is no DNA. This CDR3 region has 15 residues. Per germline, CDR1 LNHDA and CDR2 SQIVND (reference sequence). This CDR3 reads CASTTTSGSLNEQFF. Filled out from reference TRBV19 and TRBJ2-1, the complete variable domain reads DGGITQSPKYLFRKEGQNVTLSCEQNLNHDAMYWYRQDPGQGLRLIYYSQIVNDFQKGDIAEGYSVSREKKESFPLTVTSAQKNPTAFYLCASTTTSGSLNEQFFGPGTRLTVL.

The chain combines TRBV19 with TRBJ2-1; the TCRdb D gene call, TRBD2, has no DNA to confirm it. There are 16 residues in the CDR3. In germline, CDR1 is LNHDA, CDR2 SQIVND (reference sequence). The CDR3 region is CASSISAYLGHNEQFF.

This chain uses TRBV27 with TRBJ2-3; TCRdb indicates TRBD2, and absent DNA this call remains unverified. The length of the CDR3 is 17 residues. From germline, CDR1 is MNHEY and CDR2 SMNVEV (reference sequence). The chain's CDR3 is CASSIRTSGGPTDTQYF.

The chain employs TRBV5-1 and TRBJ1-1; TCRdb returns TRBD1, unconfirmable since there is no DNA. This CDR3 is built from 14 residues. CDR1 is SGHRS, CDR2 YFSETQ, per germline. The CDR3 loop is CASSSLPGDTEAFF.

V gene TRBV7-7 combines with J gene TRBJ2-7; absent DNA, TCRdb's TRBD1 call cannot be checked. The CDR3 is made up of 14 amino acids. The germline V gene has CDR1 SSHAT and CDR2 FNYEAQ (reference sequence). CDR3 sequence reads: CASSPGTGTYEQYF.

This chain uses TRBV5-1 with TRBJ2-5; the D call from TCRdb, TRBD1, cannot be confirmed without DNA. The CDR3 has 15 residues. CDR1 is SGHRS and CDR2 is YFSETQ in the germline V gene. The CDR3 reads CASSLGDREYETQYF.

The CDR3 protein is CSVVTRDGTDTQYF. The rearrangement joins TRBV29-1 to TRBJ2-3; TCRdb returns TRBD1, unconfirmable since there is no DNA. The CDR3 sequence is 14 residues long. CDR1 SQVTM and CDR2 ANQGSEA come from the germline V gene.

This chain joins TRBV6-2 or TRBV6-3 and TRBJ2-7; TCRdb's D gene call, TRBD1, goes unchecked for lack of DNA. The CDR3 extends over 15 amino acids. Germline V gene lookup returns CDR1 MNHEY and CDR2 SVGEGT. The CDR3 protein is CASSSPQGGLYEQYF.

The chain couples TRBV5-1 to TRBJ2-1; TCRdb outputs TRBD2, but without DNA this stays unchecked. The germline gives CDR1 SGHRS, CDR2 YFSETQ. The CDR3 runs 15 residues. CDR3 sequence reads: CASSPTSGGHVEQFF.

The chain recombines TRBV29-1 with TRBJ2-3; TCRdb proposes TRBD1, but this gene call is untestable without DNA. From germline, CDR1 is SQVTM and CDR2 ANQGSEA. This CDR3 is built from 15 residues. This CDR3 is CSVEGAPGRSDTQYF.

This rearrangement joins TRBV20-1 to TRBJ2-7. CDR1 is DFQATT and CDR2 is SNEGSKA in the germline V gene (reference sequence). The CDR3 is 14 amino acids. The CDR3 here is CSARDIVLADEQYF.

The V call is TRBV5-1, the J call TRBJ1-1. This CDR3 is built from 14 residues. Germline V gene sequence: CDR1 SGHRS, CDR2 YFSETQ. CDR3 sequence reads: CASSSEGGWTEAFF.

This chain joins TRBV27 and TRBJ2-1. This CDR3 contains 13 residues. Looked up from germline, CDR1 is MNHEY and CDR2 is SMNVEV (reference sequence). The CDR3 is CASSLAAYNEQFF.

CDR3 residues: CASSDQLAGVNNEQFF. This chain links TRBV10-1 with TRBJ2-1; TCRdb gives TRBD2 as the D gene, but with no DNA this cannot be confirmed. This CDR3 spans 16 amino acids. The V gene's germline CDR1 is WNHNN and CDR2 SYGVQD (reference sequence).

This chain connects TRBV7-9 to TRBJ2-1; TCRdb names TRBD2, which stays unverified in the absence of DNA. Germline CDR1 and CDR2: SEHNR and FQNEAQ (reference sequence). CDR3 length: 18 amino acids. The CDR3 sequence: CASSSLRTSGRDYNEQFF. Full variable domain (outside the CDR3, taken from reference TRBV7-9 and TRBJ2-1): DTGVSQNPRHKITKRGQNVTFRCDPISEHNRLYWYRQTLGQGPEFLTYFQNEAQLEKSRLLSDRFSAERPKGSFSTLEIQRTEQGDSAMYLCASSSLRTSGRDYNEQFFGPGTRLTVL.

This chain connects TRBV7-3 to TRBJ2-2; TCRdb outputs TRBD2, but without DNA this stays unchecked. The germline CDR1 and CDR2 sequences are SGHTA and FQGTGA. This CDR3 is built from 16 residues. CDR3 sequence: CASSLVGGSNTGELFF.

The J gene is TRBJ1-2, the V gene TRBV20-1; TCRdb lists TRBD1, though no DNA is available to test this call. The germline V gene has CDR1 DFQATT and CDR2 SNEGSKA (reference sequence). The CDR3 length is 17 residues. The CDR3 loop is CSARATPRDRGGYGYTF.

The chain's CDR3 is CGIRTWGNEQFF. The V gene is TRBV12-3 or TRBV12-4, the J gene TRBJ2-1. This CDR3 region has 12 residues.

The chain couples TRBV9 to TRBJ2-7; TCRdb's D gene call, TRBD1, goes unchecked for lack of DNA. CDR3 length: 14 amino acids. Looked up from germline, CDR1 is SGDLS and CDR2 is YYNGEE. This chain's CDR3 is CASSVDGGTYEQYF.

CDR3 sequence: CASSLTTDRNTEAFF. V and J are TRBV7-9 and TRBJ1-1. Germline CDR1 reads SEHNR; CDR2 reads FQNEAQ (reference sequence). The CDR3 is 15 amino acids.

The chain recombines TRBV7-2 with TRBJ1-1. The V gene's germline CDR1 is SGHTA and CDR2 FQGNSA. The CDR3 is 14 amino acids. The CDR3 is CASSLAVWGTEAFF. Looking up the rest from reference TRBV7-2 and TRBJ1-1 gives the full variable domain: GAGVSQSPSNKVTEKGKDVELRCDPISGHTALYWYRQSLGQGLEFLIYFQGNSAPDKSGLPSDRFSAERTGGSVSTLTIQRTQQEDSAVYLCASSLAVWGTEAFFGQGTRLTVV.

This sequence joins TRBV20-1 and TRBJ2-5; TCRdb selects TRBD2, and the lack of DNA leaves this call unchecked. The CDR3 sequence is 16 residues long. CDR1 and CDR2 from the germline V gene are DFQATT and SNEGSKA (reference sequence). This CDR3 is CSAVPRLADPQETQYF.

The CDR3 region is CASSLGPLNTEAFF. V and J are TRBV5-1 and TRBJ1-1. CDR1 and CDR2 (germline): SGHRS, YFSETQ. The CDR3 has 14 amino acids.

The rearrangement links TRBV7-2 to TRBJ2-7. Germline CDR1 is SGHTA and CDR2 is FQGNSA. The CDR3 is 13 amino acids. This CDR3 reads CASSLAESYEQYF.

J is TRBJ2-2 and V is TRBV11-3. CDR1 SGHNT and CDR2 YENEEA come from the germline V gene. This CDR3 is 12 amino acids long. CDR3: CACSLTAGELFF.